The next 32 T cell receptor beta chains were all read from a single sample in a study of T cells after yellow fever vaccination (dated by TCRdb to the late 2010s). The library came from 5' RACE. Sequenced using an Illumina NovaSeq 6000. Using fastp trimming at Q25 and MiXCR clonotype assembly, TCRdb reanalyzed the public sequencing data and kept in-frame beta chains. Every distinct CDR3 protein forms one entry, paired with its most common genes and DNA. The table for this sample lists some 240,000 distinct CDR3 sequences; 3.6% of them were counted only once. Around a fifth of the sample is held by the ten biggest clonotypes. The treatment or condition label for this specimen denotes: live attenuated yellow fever vaccine strain. Specimen: PBMCs, collected 15 days after the yellow fever booster vaccination. The receptors were sampled from a man younger than 35 who received the YFV17D yellow fever vaccine.

On this clonotype itself: This may arise from a read error, as a much more abundant clone is one base away. The chain is built from TRBV6-2 or TRBV6-3 and TRBJ2-7, with D unclear. CDR1 is MNHEY, CDR2 SVGEGT, per germline. CDR3 size: 11 residues. CDR3 nucleotide sequence: TGTGCCAGCAGTTACGGTTACGGGCAGTACGTC. Encoded protein: CASSYGYGQYV.

There are many counts of this clonotype. The rearrangement uses TRBV3-1 and TRBJ1-5; D not certain. Trimming took 1 base from V and 8 from J, leaving 18 bases between them. CDR3 length: 16 amino acids. From germline, CDR1 is LGHDT and CDR2 YNNKEL (reference sequence). This CDR3 is CASSQGRGPAQEPQHF. CDR3 coding DNA: TGTGCCAGCAGCCAAGGGCGCGGCCCGGCGCAGGAGCCCCAGCATTTT.

Only a few counts were recorded for this clonotype. The chain recombines TRBV4-3 with TRBJ1-2; unclear D gene. V was pared by 4 bases and J by 1 base, with 19 bases between. Looked up from germline, CDR1 is LGHNA and CDR2 is YSLEER. The CDR3 spans 17 residues. CDR3 sequence reads: CASSLDWSLMLNYGYTF. The CDR3 DNA follows: TGCGCCAGCAGCCTCGATTGGTCGTTGATGCTTAACTATGGCTACACCTTC.

This chain joins TRBV5-1 and TRBJ1-1, with D unclear. This CDR3 contains 14 residues. Germline-derived CDR1 and CDR2 are SGHRS and YFSETQ. V was cut by 1 base and J by 4 bases, with 11 bases left in between. The CDR3 reads CASSLSGAPTEAFF. CDR3 in DNA: TGCGCCAGCAGCTTGTCCGGAGCCCCCACTGAAGCTTTCTTT.

This clonotype was counted at least ten times. The chain couples TRBV7-3 to TRBJ1-1; D is ambiguous. CDR1 SGHTA and CDR2 FQGTGA come from the germline V gene. This CDR3 spans 13 amino acids. Trimming took off 3 bases at V and 2 bases at J, with 7 bases between the two ends. DNA of the CDR3: TGTGCCAGCAGCTTTCAATCTAACACTGAAGCTTTCTTT. This codes for CASSFQSNTEAFF. The full variable domain, its missing parts supplied by reference TRBV7-3 and TRBJ1-1, is GAGVSQTPSNKVTEKGKYVELRCDPISGHTALYWYRQSLGQGPEFLIYFQGTGAADDSGLPNDRFFAVRPEGSVSTLKIQRTERGDSAVYLCASSFQSNTEAFFGQGTRLTVV.

At least ten counts were recorded for this clonotype. The V call is TRBV5-1, the J call TRBJ2-1; no clear D. V was clipped by 2 bases and J by 0 bases, with 6 bases between them. The germline V gene encodes CDR1 SGHRS and CDR2 YFSETQ. This CDR3 spans 14 amino acids. CDR3 amino acids: CASSFMTSYNEQFF. CDR3 nucleotide sequence: TGCGCCAGCAGCTTTATGACCTCCTACAATGAGCAGTTCTTC.

In its sample, this clonotype was seen many times. V and J are TRBV5-5 and TRBJ2-5; 12 bases align to TRBD1. In germline, CDR1 is SGHKS, CDR2 YYEKEE (reference sequence). The CDR3 length is 15 residues. The J segment lost 4 bases and the V segment lost 4 bases, leaving 5 bases of the junction unmatched. The DNA for the CDR3 is TGTGCCAGCAGCCTACGGGACAGGGGGCTAGAGACCCAGTACTTC. The encoded protein is CASSLRDRGLETQYF. The whole variable domain, remainder taken from reference TRBV5-5 and TRBJ2-5, is DAGVTQSPTHLIKTRGQQVTLRCSPISGHKSVSWYQQVLGQGPQFIFQYYEKEERGRGNFPDRFSARQFPNYSSELNVNALLLGDSALYLCASSLRDRGLETQYFGPGTRLLVL.

This clonotype has at least ten counts. The genes are TRBV15 and TRBJ2-1; 10 nucleotides agree with TRBD2. Germline-derived CDR1 and CDR2 are LNHNV and YYDKDF (reference sequence). CDR3 size: 15 residues. J gave up 5 bases and V 1 base, and 2 bases lay outside the gene matches. DNA for the CDR3: TGTGCCACCAGCAGAGTAGGACTAGCGGACAATGAGCAGTTCTTC. This sequence encodes CATSRVGLADNEQFF.

This clonotype has at least ten counts. This rearrangement joins TRBV20-1 to TRBJ1-4; 8 positions agree with TRBD1. The CDR3 covers 15 residues. J gave up 7 bases and V 8 bases, and 15 bases lay outside the gene matches. Germline values: CDR1 DFQATT, CDR2 SNEGSKA (reference sequence). The CDR3 loop reads CSPLNPGQEGEKLFF. CDR3 DNA sequence: TGCAGTCCTCTAAATCCGGGACAGGAGGGTGAAAAACTGTTTTTT.

This clonotype came up many times. The chain combines TRBV5-1 with TRBJ2-6; D perhaps matches TRBD2 (6 bases). In germline, CDR1 is SGHRS, CDR2 YFSETQ. The CDR3 is 17 amino acids. The V end lost 5 bases, the J end lost 0 bases, and 15 bases lay between the germline ends. The chain's CDR3 is CASRVSGLLSGANVLTF. CDR3 DNA: TGCGCCAGCAGGGTATCGGGACTTCTCTCTGGGGCCAACGTCCTGACTTTC.

In its sample, this clonotype was seen a few times. The CDR3 here is CASSIRSTGFTDTQYF. In DNA form, the CDR3 reads TGTGCCAGTAGTATACGGTCGACAGGGTTTACAGATACGCAGTATTTT. This chain joins TRBV19 and TRBJ2-3; TRBD1 aligns across 7 bases. This CDR3 comprises 16 residues. V lost 2 bases to trimming and J lost 3 bases; unmatched junction nucleotides: 8. The germline CDR1 and CDR2 sequences are LNHDA and SQIVND (reference sequence).

This clonotype was recorded many times. This sequence joins TRBV28 and TRBJ2-3; TRBD1 agrees at 12 bases. Germline assignment: CDR1 MDHEN and CDR2 SYDVKM. The CDR3 has 16 amino acids. V lost 3 bases to trimming and J lost 8 bases; unmatched junction nucleotides: 9. The CDR3 DNA reads as TGTGCCAGCAGTTTCGGGGACAGGGGGCTTTTCGGTACGCAGTATTTT. Its protein product is CASSFGDRGLFGTQYF.

In its sample, this clonotype was seen many times. The V and J genes are TRBV6-5 and TRBJ1-1; D unclear. The germline gives CDR1 MNHEY, CDR2 SVGAGI. V shed 5 bases and J shed 6 bases, with 13 bases lying between them. This CDR3 has 13 amino acids. CDR3 coding DNA: TGTGCCAGCAGTGCTCCGGGAAAGGCTGAAGCTTTCTTT. It specifies CASSAPGKAEAFF.

This clonotype was counted at least ten times. The chain recombines TRBV21-1 with TRBJ2-2; the table's TRBD2 call for D was not verified on the DNA. TRBV21-1 is shown as a pseudogene. There are 19 residues in the CDR3. CDR3 loop: CASSLPRWAGPLITGELFF. The CDR3 DNA reads TGTGCCAGCAGCTTACCAAGGTGGGCCGGGCCCCTCATCACCGGGGAGCTGTTTTTT.

This clonotype showed up many times. The chain has TRBV7-2 and TRBJ1-1; D call uncertain. The V end was cut by 5 bases, the J end by 1 base, with 11 bases between. The CDR3 spans 14 residues. Looked up from germline, CDR1 is SGHTA and CDR2 is FQGNSA. CDR3 nucleotides: TGTGCCAGCAGCCCCTCCTTGACGAACACTGAAGCTTTCTTT. Its protein is CASSPSLTNTEAFF.

The table lists this clonotype with many counts. V gene TRBV4-2 combines with J gene TRBJ2-6; tentative D call: TRBD2 (6 bases). The CDR3 loop spans 16 amino acids. Per the germline V gene, CDR1 is LGHNA and CDR2 is YNFKEQ. The germline V and J ends were trimmed by 0 bases and 2 bases, with 8 bases remaining between them. CDR3 protein: CASSQEAGTGANVLTF. CDR3 nucleotides: TGTGCCAGCAGCCAAGAGGCGGGAACTGGGGCCAACGTCCTGACTTTC.

This clonotype came up many times. The CDR3 protein is CASSFISRETQYF. CDR3 DNA sequence: TGTGCCAGCAGCTTCATTAGCCGAGAGACCCAGTACTTC. This rearrangement joins TRBV6-5 to TRBJ2-5; no clear D gene. The CDR3 is made up of 13 amino acids. The germline V gene has CDR1 MNHEY and CDR2 SVGAGI. The V and J ends lost 6 bases and 4 bases respectively, with 12 bases between them.

Only a few counts were recorded for this clonotype. The chain's CDR3 is CASSSGPWVTDTQYF. CDR3 DNA sequence: TGTGCCAGCAGCTCGGGACCGTGGGTCACAGATACGCAGTATTTT. The rearrangement uses TRBV11-3 and TRBJ2-3, with D perhaps TRBD1 or TRBD2 (5 bases each). Germline lookup yields CDR1 SGHNT and CDR2 YENEEA. V was shortened by 4 bases and J by 2 bases, with 13 bases between the two germline ends. This CDR3 spans 15 amino acids. The full variable domain, in which reference TRBV11-3 and TRBJ2-3 provide the parts outside the CDR3, is EAGVVQSPRYKIIEKKQPVAFWCNPISGHNTLYWYLQNLGQGPELLIRYENEEAVDDSQLPKDRFSAERLKGVDSTLKIQPAELGDSAVYLCASSSGPWVTDTQYFGPGTRLTVL.

This clonotype was counted many times. The J gene is TRBJ2-3, the V gene TRBV18; D gene ambiguous. The V end was cut by 4 bases, the J end by 6 bases, with 8 bases between. Germline V CDR1 and CDR2: KGHSH, LQKENI. The CDR3 runs to 12 residues. DNA for the CDR3: TGTGCCAGCTCACTACGGTACGATACGCAGTATTTT. Translating gives CASSLRYDTQYF.

This clonotype occurred many times. The chain combines TRBV18 with TRBJ2-7; D gene uncertain. Germline V CDR1 and CDR2: KGHSH, LQKENI. CDR3 length equals 15 residues. V gave up 0 bases and J gave up 1 base, with 10 bases separating them. The CDR3, as DNA: TGTGCCAGCTCACCACCGGCCAGGACGTCCTACGAGCAGTACTTC. Translated: CASSPPARTSYEQYF.

This clonotype appeared many times. This chain links TRBV2 with TRBJ2-3, with D tentatively TRBD2 (7 bases). The CDR3 loop spans 15 amino acids. The germline CDR1 and CDR2 sequences are SNHLY and FYNNEI. V lost 3 bases to trimming and J lost 0 bases, with 10 bases between them. The CDR3 loop reads CASSDGGPSTDTQYF. The CDR3 nucleotides are TGTGCCAGCAGTGACGGGGGGCCCAGCACAGATACGCAGTATTTT.

There are many counts of this clonotype. This sequence joins TRBV4-1 and TRBJ1-1; no clear D. There are 15 residues in the CDR3. The germline V and J ends were trimmed by 1 base and 4 bases, with 13 bases remaining between them. Per germline, CDR1 MGHRA and CDR2 YSYEKL. The CDR3 sequence: CASSQGPLDSTEAFF. The DNA for the CDR3 is TGCGCCAGCAGCCAAGGGCCCCTGGATAGCACTGAAGCTTTCTTT.

This clonotype was observed a handful of times. The chain recombines TRBV28 with TRBJ1-1; TRBD1 matches 8 bases. V shed 7 bases, J shed 8 bases, and the junction held 9 bases outside the gene matches. CDR1 and CDR2 from the germline V gene are MDHEN and SYDVKM. The CDR3 loop spans 13 amino acids. The CDR3 DNA follows: TGTGCCAGCAACCCAGGGGGCATGTTGGAAGCTTTCTTT. It codes for CASNPGGMLEAFF.

This clonotype was recorded many times. The chain recombines TRBV6-5 with TRBJ1-2; the D gene is possibly TRBD1 (5 bases). V was shortened by 0 bases and J by 3 bases, with 11 bases between the two germline ends. Germline V gene lookup returns CDR1 MNHEY and CDR2 SVGAGI. This CDR3 has 15 amino acids. CDR3 residues: CASSYSGAGDYGYTF. CDR3 sequence (DNA): TGTGCCAGCAGTTACTCAGGGGCGGGGGACTATGGCTACACCTTC.

This clonotype was seen at least ten times. The genes are TRBV5-1 and TRBJ2-6; D possibly matches TRBD1 or TRBD2 (5 bases each). The ends were cut back, 0 bases at V and 0 bases at J, with 7 bases in the middle. Looked up from germline, CDR1 is SGHRS and CDR2 is YFSETQ. The CDR3 is 16 residues long. The CDR3 spells CASSLGGTSGANVLTF. DNA for the CDR3: TGCGCCAGCAGCTTGGGTGGGACCTCTGGGGCCAACGTCCTGACTTTC.

There are many counts of this clonotype. V usage is TRBV3-1 and J usage is TRBJ2-3; possibly TRBD2 for D (6 bases). Germline loops: CDR1 LGHDT, CDR2 YNNKEL (reference sequence). The germline V and J ends were trimmed by 2 bases and 2 bases, with 11 bases remaining between them. This CDR3 contains 15 residues. The CDR3 sequence is CASSQSGLFTDTQYF. Written as DNA, the CDR3 is TGTGCCAGCAGCCAAAGTGGACTATTCACAGATACGCAGTATTTT.

This clonotype was detected ten times or more. V usage is TRBV12-3 or TRBV12-4 and J usage is TRBJ2-5; D remains unclear. The CDR3 totals 12 residues. Trimming shortened V by 4 bases and J by 5 bases, and 8 bases separated the two germline ends. The CDR3 nucleotides are TGTGCCAGCAGTTCCCCTATGGAGACCCAGTACTTC. It codes for CASSSPMETQYF.

This clonotype was counted many times. The V and J genes are TRBV15 and TRBJ2-5; 7 bases match TRBD1. There are 14 residues in the CDR3. Germline lookup yields CDR1 LNHNV and CDR2 YYDKDF (reference sequence). The J segment lost 2 bases and the V segment lost 0 bases, leaving 0 bases of the junction unmatched. This CDR3 reads CATSRDRGQETQYF. The CDR3 DNA follows: TGTGCCACCAGCAGAGACAGGGGGCAAGAGACCCAGTACTTC.

In regard to this clonotype: Germline is not matched at one junction end, which may reflect a read error. The rearrangement links TRBV30 to TRBJ1-5, with TRBD1 as a possible D gene (5 bases). The germline V gene has CDR1 GTSNPN and CDR2 SVGIG (reference sequence). This CDR3 has 12 amino acids. CDR3 sequence: CARSDGAQPQHF. The CDR3 region has the DNA TGTGCCAGGAGTGATGGGGCGCAGCCCCAGCATTTT.

This clonotype was recorded many times. The genes are TRBV18 and TRBJ1-4; 7 positions agree with TRBD1. Losses at the gene ends were 3 bases for V and 4 bases for J; bases not matched to a gene: 5. CDR1 is KGHSH and CDR2 is LQKENI in the germline V gene. The CDR3 is 15 amino acids. CDR3 residues: CASSPPGQLNEKLFF. The CDR3 DNA follows: TGTGCCAGCTCACCTCCGGGACAGCTTAATGAAAAACTGTTTTTT.

This clonotype was observed many times. This chain uses TRBV5-1 with TRBJ2-5; no firm D call. Trimming took 1 base from V and 2 from J, leaving 15 bases between them. The CDR3 covers 16 residues. Germline assignment: CDR1 SGHRS and CDR2 YFSETQ. CDR3 region: CASSLFSRSTQETQYF. The DNA for the CDR3 is TGCGCCAGCAGCTTGTTCTCCAGGTCGACTCAAGAGACCCAGTACTTC.

This clonotype was detected many times. This chain connects TRBV27 to TRBJ2-7; 10 bases are a match to TRBD1. The length of the CDR3 is 12 residues. J lost 5 bases, V lost 9 bases, and 4 bases had no gene match. Germline assignment: CDR1 MNHEY and CDR2 SMNVEV (reference sequence). CDR3 coding DNA: TGTGCCAGTAGACAGGGGGCCAACGAGCAGTACTTC. Amino acids: CASRQGANEQYF.